A selection of T cell receptor beta chains follows, all from one sample in a study of blood T cell repertoires in COVID-19. Only in-frame clones appear in the TCRdb table, and some are missing; sequencing was by immunoSEQ multiplex PCR. This sample has fewer than 250,000 clones, with 75% to 90% found just once. Sample: peripheral blood. Source of these receptors: a woman aged 70-85 years with active or convalescent COVID-19. Both conserved end residues are part of each CDR3. D genes are given only for firm matches. Clone sizes are given selectively: once, few, many, or a class where the clone is expanded.

J gene: TRBJ1-2; V gene: TRBV30; clone size: once; D gene: TRBD1; CDR3 DNA: TGTGCCTGGAGTCCCCCGGGACAGGGCTATGGCTACACCTTC; CDR3 protein: CAWSPPGQGYGYTF
J gene: TRBJ1-1; V gene: TRBV6-6; clone size: NA; D gene: NA; CDR3 DNA: TGTGCCATTTCTATCACAGGGTTCACTGAAGCTTTCTTT; CDR3 protein: CAISITGFTEAFF
J gene: TRBJ1-1; V gene: TRBV7-9; clone size: few; D gene: NA; CDR3 DNA: TGTGCCAGCAGCTCCCGGGACTCAGTGAACACTGAAGCTTTCTTT; CDR3 protein: CASSSRDSVNTEAFF
J gene: TRBJ2-5; V gene: TRBV10-3; clone size: NA; D gene: TRBD1; CDR3 DNA: TGTGCCATCAGCCGACAGGGTGGTTTGGGAGAGACCCAGTACTTC; CDR3 protein: CAISRQGGLGETQYF
J gene: TRBJ2-3; V gene: TRBV7-2; clone size: NA; D gene: NA; CDR3 DNA: TGTGCCAGCACGAGTTACTATTCCACAGATACGCAGTATTTT; CDR3 protein: CASTSYYSTDTQYF
J gene: TRBJ2-1; V gene: TRBV5-1; clone size: NA; D gene: NA; CDR3 DNA: TGCGCCAGCAGCTTGGGCGGGGAGGCGGGCAATGAGCAGTTCTTC; CDR3 protein: CASSLGGEAGNEQFF
J gene: TRBJ2-5; V gene: TRBV2; clone size: NA; D gene: NA; CDR3 DNA: TGTGCCAGCAGGCCGGGCAGGGAAGGTTTTGAGACCCAGTACTTC; CDR3 protein: CASRPGREGFETQYF
J gene: TRBJ2-2; V gene: TRBV28; clone size: few; D gene: TRBD2; CDR3 DNA: TGTGCCAGCACCTCCTCCGAGGCGGGAGGAGGCACCGGGGAGCTGTTTTTT; CDR3 protein: CASTSSEAGGGTGELFF
J gene: TRBJ2-3; V gene: TRBV10-3; clone size: NA; D gene: TRBD1; CDR3 DNA: TGTGCCATCAGGCCGGACAGGGGAAGCACAGATACGCAGTATTTT; CDR3 protein: CAIRPDRGSTDTQYF
J gene: TRBJ1-1; V gene: TRBV7-2; clone size: NA; D gene: NA; CDR3 DNA: TGTGCCAGCAGCTTAAGGTATATTACGGGGGAAAGAAGGACTGAAGCTTTCTTT; CDR3 protein: CASSLRYITGERRTEAFF
J gene: TRBJ2-3; V gene: TRBV7-3; clone size: NA; D gene: NA; CDR3 DNA: TGTGCCAGCAGCTCCCCCGGGACTTCAGATACGCAGTATTTT; CDR3 protein: CASSSPGTSDTQYF
J gene: TRBJ2-3; V gene: TRBV30; clone size: NA; D gene: TRBD2; CDR3 DNA: TGTGCCTGGAGACCCGGGGGGGCCTCAGATACGCAGTATTTT; CDR3 protein: CAWRPGGASDTQYF
J gene: TRBJ1-2; V gene: TRBV7-9; clone size: NA; D gene: NA; CDR3 DNA: TGTGCCAGCAGCTCTACGGGAGACTATGGCTACACCTTC; CDR3 protein: CASSSTGDYGYTF
J gene: TRBJ2-7; V gene: TRBV10-1; clone size: NA; D gene: TRBD2; CDR3 DNA: TGCGCCAGCAGCCCGGGCGGGAGTATCTACGAGCAGTACTTC; CDR3 protein: CASSPGGSIYEQYF
J gene: TRBJ2-1; V gene: TRBV27; clone size: NA; D gene: TRBD2; CDR3 DNA: TGTGCCAGCAGTTCCTTAGCGGGGGCGTACAATGAGCAGTTCTTC; CDR3 protein: CASSSLAGAYNEQFF
J gene: TRBJ2-3; V gene: TRBV30; clone size: NA; D gene: NA; CDR3 DNA: TGTGCCTGGAGCCTTGATACGCAGTATTTT; CDR3 protein: CAWSLDTQYF
J gene: TRBJ2-7; V gene: TRBV28; clone size: NA; D gene: NA; CDR3 DNA: TGTGCCAGCAGTTTATCGGGGGAAGACGAGCAGTACTTC; CDR3 protein: CASSLSGEDEQYF
J gene: TRBJ2-2; V gene: TRBV5-1; clone size: NA; D gene: TRBD1; CDR3 DNA: TGCGCCAGCAGCACGGACAGGGGGCCCGGGGAGCTGTTTTTT; CDR3 protein: CASSTDRGPGELFF
J gene: TRBJ2-2; V gene: TRBV5-1; clone size: once; D gene: TRBD2; CDR3 DNA: TGCGCCACCCGTCCCCCGGGACTAGAACCCGGGGAGCTGTTTTTT; CDR3 protein: CATRPPGLEPGELFF
J gene: TRBJ1-5; V gene: TRBV28; clone size: NA; D gene: TRBD1; CDR3 DNA: TGTGCCAGCATACCGGGACAGGGGATACAGCCCCAGCATTTT; CDR3 protein: CASIPGQGIQPQHF
J gene: TRBJ2-1; V gene: TRBV5-1; clone size: NA; D gene: TRBD2; CDR3 DNA: TGCGCCAGCAGCCACACCTCTCTAGCGGGAGGGCCGAGTGAGCAGTTCTTC; CDR3 protein: CASSHTSLAGGPSEQFF
J gene: TRBJ1-6; V gene: TRBV7-2; clone size: NA; D gene: TRBD1; CDR3 DNA: TGTGCCAGCAGCTTGGAACAGGGGTGGAATTCACCCCTCCACTTT; CDR3 protein: CASSLEQGWNSPLHF
J gene: TRBJ1-4; V gene: TRBV28; clone size: NA; D gene: NA; CDR3 DNA: TGTGCCAGCAACCCCGGGGGAGGGTTCCATGAAAAACTGTTTTTT; CDR3 protein: CASNPGGGFHEKLFF
J gene: TRBJ2-5; V gene: TRBV28; clone size: NA; D gene: TRBD1; CDR3 DNA: TGTGCCAGCAGTTCCGGAACCAGGGGGCCGGAGACCCAGTACTTC; CDR3 protein: CASSSGTRGPETQYF
J gene: TRBJ2-7; V gene: TRBV30; clone size: NA; D gene: TRBD1; CDR3 DNA: TGTGCCCGCACCGGGGACAGGGGACCCGAGCAGTACTTC; CDR3 protein: CARTGDRGPEQYF
J gene: TRBJ1-1; V gene: TRBV2; clone size: NA; D gene: NA; CDR3 DNA: TGTGCCAGCAGAGAGACAGTCGAAGCTTTCTTT; CDR3 protein: CASRETVEAFF
J gene: TRBJ1-6; V gene: TRBV28; clone size: once; D gene: NA; CDR3 DNA: TGTGCCAGCGATAGGGCGGAGGATAATTCACCCCTCCACTTT; CDR3 protein: CASDRAEDNSPLHF
J gene: TRBJ1-6; V gene: TRBV4-1; clone size: NA; D gene: NA; CDR3 DNA: TGCGCCAGCAGCCGACAAGAGTATAGAGGGTTGGAGAATTCACCCCTCCACTTT; CDR3 protein: CASSRQEYRGLENSPLHF
J gene: TRBJ1-5; V gene: TRBV5-1; clone size: NA; D gene: NA; CDR3 DNA: TGCGCCAGCAGCTTGGGCAGGGAACAGCCCCAGCATTTT; CDR3 protein: CASSLGREQPQHF
J gene: TRBJ1-1; V gene: TRBV5-4; clone size: once; D gene: NA; CDR3 DNA: TGTGCCAGCAGCGCCAGGGATAGCAGCACTGAAGCTTTCTTT; CDR3 protein: CASSARDSSTEAFF
J gene: TRBJ2-1; V gene: TRBV30; clone size: NA; D gene: NA; CDR3 DNA: TGTGCCTGGAGTCGGGGAGCGCACGAGCAGTTCTTC; CDR3 protein: CAWSRGAHEQFF
J gene: TRBJ1-4; V gene: TRBV28; clone size: NA; D gene: NA; CDR3 DNA: TGTGCCAGCAGGGGGGGTCTTGAAAAACTGTTTTTT; CDR3 protein: CASRGGLEKLFF
J gene: TRBJ2-5; V gene: TRBV9; clone size: once; D gene: TRBD2; CDR3 DNA: TGTGCCAGCAGCGGACTCGGGGGGCAAGAGACCCAGTACTTC; CDR3 protein: CASSGLGGQETQYF
J gene: TRBJ2-7; V gene: TRBV2; clone size: NA; D gene: TRBD2; CDR3 DNA: TGTGCCAGCAGTCCTACTAGCGGCACCTACGAGCAGTACTTC; CDR3 protein: CASSPTSGTYEQYF
J gene: TRBJ1-3; V gene: TRBV15; clone size: NA; D gene: NA; CDR3 DNA: TGTGCCACCAGCAGAGATCACGGGGTGAGGGAAAACACCATATATTTT; CDR3 protein: CATSRDHGVRENTIYF
J gene: TRBJ1-4; V gene: TRBV9; clone size: NA; D gene: TRBD1; CDR3 DNA: TGTGCCAGCAGCGTAACCACAGGGGTGCATGAAAAACTGTTTTTT; CDR3 protein: CASSVTTGVHEKLFF
J gene: TRBJ2-7; V gene: TRBV30; clone size: NA; D gene: TRBD2; CDR3 DNA: TGTGCCTGGACCCCCCTGGGGGGGTCCTCCTACGAGCAGTACTTC; CDR3 protein: CAWTPLGGSSYEQYF
J gene: TRBJ1-1; V gene: TRBV30; clone size: few; D gene: NA; CDR3 DNA: TGTGTTTCCACAATGGGGGGAACTGAAGCTTTCTTT; CDR3 protein: CVSTMGGTEAFF
J gene: TRBJ2-1; V gene: TRBV5-1; clone size: NA; D gene: TRBD1; CDR3 DNA: TGCGCCAGCAGCTTAATCGGACAGGGAAACAATGAGCAGTTCTTC; CDR3 protein: CASSLIGQGNNEQFF